This passage covers 12 T cell receptor beta chains from one sample sequenced in a study of cytomegalovirus exposure and HLA in healthy donors. Primers included in the PCR were 60 Vbeta and 13 Jbeta primers. Method: immunoSEQ multiplex PCR; TCRdb's copy keeps in-frame clones and lacks some. The sample contains roughly 130,000 clones, roughly 88% of which appear only once. The sample comprised PBMCs. These TCRs come from a man between 45 and 60 years old in good health and CMV-seronegative.

The chain employs TRBV15 and TRBJ1-5; no firm D call. CDR1 and CDR2 from the germline V gene are LNHNV and YYDKDF (reference sequence). Trimming shortened V by 2 bases and J by 0 bases, and 2 bases separated the two germline ends. This CDR3 comprises 13 residues. This chain's CDR3 is CATSRYSNQPQHF. The CDR3 DNA reads as TGTGCCACCAGCAGATATAGCAATCAGCCCCAGCATTTT.

The rearrangement joins TRBV6-1 to TRBJ2-1; no reliable D call. The germline gives CDR1 MNHNS, CDR2 SASEGT. V shed 1 base and J shed 9 bases, with 13 bases lying between them. The CDR3 runs 14 residues. The CDR3 nucleotides are TGTGCCAGCAGTGAAGGCAGACTTTTAGCTGAGCAGTTCTTC. It yields the protein CASSEGRLLAEQFF.

The rearrangement joins TRBV2 to TRBJ2-7; D unclear. The CDR3 has 12 residues. The germline CDR1 and CDR2 sequences are SNHLY and FYNNEI. Between the trimmed V and J ends, which lost 6 bases and 7 bases, there was a span of 13 bases. CDR3 nucleotides: TGTGCCAGCAGGTACACACTGCGGGAGCAGTACTTC. Translated, it gives CASRYTLREQYF.

The V and J genes are TRBV4-3 and TRBJ2-1, with TRBD2 matching over 10 bases. The V gene end was trimmed by 0 bases and the J gene end by 7 bases; junction bases not matched to a gene: 6. The CDR3 spans 16 residues. The germline CDR1 and CDR2 sequences are LGHNA and YSLEER. CDR3: CASSQEASGGGNEQFF. CDR3 DNA sequence: TGCGCCAGCAGCCAAGAGGCTAGCGGGGGAGGTAATGAGCAGTTCTTC.

The chain joins TRBV18 to TRBJ2-5; 12 bases align to TRBD2. Trimming at V came to 5 bases and at J to 1 base, leaving 8 bases not matched to a gene. CDR1 and CDR2 from the germline V gene are KGHSH and LQKENI. This CDR3 region has 17 residues. CDR3 region: CASSTFGLAGSQETQYF. The CDR3 DNA reads as TGTGCCAGCTCAACCTTCGGACTAGCGGGGAGCCAAGAGACCCAGTACTTC.

This chain uses TRBV14 with TRBJ1-1, with 8 bases lining up with TRBD1. The germline V gene encodes CDR1 SGHDN and CDR2 FVKESK. This CDR3 contains 15 residues. V lost 4 bases to trimming and J lost 4 bases; unmatched junction nucleotides: 8. CDR3 bases: TGTGCCAGCAGCCCCTGGGGGACAGGTGGCACTGAAGCTTTCTTT. Translated: CASSPWGTGGTEAFF. The complete variable domain, with remaining parts taken from reference TRBV14 and TRBJ1-1, reads EAGVTQFPSHSVIEKGQTVTLRCDPISGHDNLYWYRRVMGKEIKFLLHFVKESKQDESGMPNNRFLAERTGGTYSTLKVQPAELEDSGVYFCASSPWGTGGTEAFFGQGTRLTVV.

This clone was counted a single time. The V and J genes are TRBV11-2 and TRBJ2-5; no reliable D call. CDR3 length: 11 amino acids. The V end lost 0 bases, the J end lost 11 bases, and 7 bases lay between the germline ends. Germline V lookup: CDR1 SGHAT, CDR2 FQNNGV. The CDR3: CASSLEAQQYF. CDR3 nucleotides: TGTGCCAGCAGCTTAGAGGCCCAGCAGTACTTC.

This chain links TRBV13 with TRBJ2-2; the match to TRBD1 covers 9 bases. V lost 2 bases, J lost 6 bases, and 4 bases stayed unmatched. Germline CDR1 and CDR2: PRHDT and FYEKMQ (reference sequence). This CDR3 has 15 residues. CDR3 region: CASSLYRGLAGELFF. DNA for the CDR3: TGTGCCAGCAGCTTATACAGGGGGCTGGCCGGGGAGCTGTTTTTT.

The chain combines TRBV9 with TRBJ1-3; possibly TRBD1 for D (6 bases). The CDR3 spans 15 residues. Looked up from germline, CDR1 is SGDLS and CDR2 is YYNGEE. Trimming took off 0 bases at V and 9 bases at J, with 16 bases between the two ends. Here the CDR3 DNA reads TGTGCCAGCAGCGTAGATCCCGACCCAGGGGTCACCATATATTTT. The encoded protein is CASSVDPDPGVTIYF. The full variable domain, rest sourced from reference TRBV9 and TRBJ1-3, is DSGVTQTPKHLITATGQRVTLRCSPRSGDLSVYWYQQSLDQGLQFLIQYYNGEERAKGNILERFSAQQFPDLHSELNLSSLELGDSALYFCASSVDPDPGVTIYFGEGSWLTVV.

This clone was observed once. This sequence joins TRBV6-1 and TRBJ2-5; no definite D call. V lost 3 bases and J 4 bases, leaving 6 bases between the germline ends. CDR3 length: 12 amino acids. Germline CDR1 MNHNS, CDR2 SASEGT. CDR3 sequence (DNA): TGTGCCAGCAGTGACAGAGGAGAGACCCAGTACTTC. It is translated as CASSDRGETQYF.

This chain uses TRBV6-5 with TRBJ1-2, with 8 bases matching TRBD1. The CDR3 has 12 residues. Germline loops: CDR1 MNHEY, CDR2 SVGAGI. After removal of 6 bases from V and 7 bases from J, the junction contained 4 bases not matched to a gene. The CDR3, as DNA: TGTGCCAGCAGCGACAGGGGAGTTGGCTACACCTTC. It is translated as CASSDRGVGYTF.

The chain links TRBV4-2 to TRBJ2-5, with a tentative D call TRBD2 (5 bases). Germline CDR1 is LGHNA and CDR2 is YNFKEQ. V shed 3 bases and J shed 5 bases, with 13 bases lying between them. The CDR3 runs 14 residues. The CDR3 DNA sequence: TGTGCCAGCAGCCATTCGGGCGGGCTGGAGACCCAGTACTTC. Its translation: CASSHSGGLETQYF.